The clone carrying this TCR beta chain came up a few times. The data are from a study of blood T cell repertoires in COVID-19. For the study at large: The United States, Italy and Spain were the sources of the acute and convalescent COVID-19 samples.

Sequencing was performed with immunoSEQ multiplex PCR; in TCRdb, only in-frame clones are kept and a portion is missing. The table records tens of thousands of clones, about 75% of them present only once. V lost 8 bases and J lost 2; bases outside the gene matches: 6. CDR1 SNHLY and CDR2 FYNNEI come from the germline V gene. The CDR3 consists of 14 residues. The source material was peripheral blood. The sequence derives from a man between 65 and 80 years old with active or convalescent COVID-19. J is TRBJ2-3 and V is TRBV2; 8 nucleotides line up with TRBD2. CDR3 in amino acids: CASRAGVDTDTQYF. CDR3 DNA sequence: TGTGCCAGCCGAGCGGGGGTCGACACAGATACGCAGTATTTT.